Listed here are 30 T cell receptor beta chains from one sample, sequenced in a study of T cell responses to AZD1222 COVID-19 vaccine. Produced via immunoSEQ multiplex PCR; TCRdb's table is partial and in-frame only. The table has some 24,000 clones, about 88% seen once. The sequencing here drew on peripheral blood, taken 28 days after the second AZD1222 dose. The receptors come from an adult who received the AZD1222 COVID-19 vaccine.

This clone occurred once. The V call is TRBV6-1, the J call TRBJ2-1, with D possibly matching TRBD1 (6 bases). The CDR3 loop spans 15 amino acids. Germline assignment: CDR1 MNHNS and CDR2 SASEGT. Trimming cost V 0 bases and J 7 bases, with 13 bases left between them. The CDR3 DNA is TGTGCCAGCAGTGAAGCGCTCAGGGGATGGAATGAGCAGTTCTTC. Its protein product is CASSEALRGWNEQFF.

This sequence joins TRBV5-1 and TRBJ1-3, with 11 bases lining up with TRBD1. CDR3 length equals 16 residues. V lost 4 bases, J lost 0 bases, and 3 bases stayed unmatched. In germline, CDR1 is SGHRS, CDR2 YFSETQ. The CDR3 loop reads CASSIGTGGSGNTIYF. In DNA, the CDR3 is TGCGCCAGCAGCATCGGGACAGGGGGCTCTGGAAACACCATATATTTT.

CDR3 in amino acids: CASTELGVNTEAFF. DNA for the CDR3: TGTGCCAGTACCGAGCTCGGGGTGAACACTGAAGCTTTCTTT. The chain uses TRBV19 and TRBJ1-1, with D unresolved. Germline loops: CDR1 LNHDA, CDR2 SQIVND (reference sequence). Trimming cost V 7 bases and J 0 bases, with 12 bases left between them. The CDR3 covers 14 residues. The full variable domain, its missing parts supplied by reference TRBV19 and TRBJ1-1, is DGGITQSPKYLFRKEGQNVTLSCEQNLNHDAMYWYRQDPGQGLRLIYYSQIVNDFQKGDIAEGYSVSREKKESFPLTVTSAQKNPTAFYLCASTELGVNTEAFFGQGTRLTVV.

This chain's CDR3 is CASSARGTDTQYF. The CDR3 region has the DNA TGTGCCAGCTCAGCTAGGGGAACAGATACGCAGTATTTT. The chain recombines TRBV18 with TRBJ2-3; D perhaps matches TRBD1 (5 bases). Trimming took off 5 bases at V and 3 bases at J, with 9 bases between the two ends. CDR3 length: 13 residues. Germline V gene data show CDR1 as KGHSH and CDR2 as LQKENI. Full variable domain (remainder filled in from reference TRBV18 and TRBJ2-3): NAGVMQNPRHLVRRRGQEARLRCSPMKGHSHVYWYRQLPEEGLKFMVYLQKENIIDESGMPKERFSAEFPKEGPSILRIQQVVRGDSAAYFCASSARGTDTQYFGPGTRLTVL.

The chain links TRBV6-5 to TRBJ1-2; D might be TRBD1 (5 bases). CDR1 MNHEY and CDR2 SVGAGI come from the germline V gene. The CDR3 covers 12 residues. V was cut by 7 bases and J by 8 bases, with 14 bases left in between. The CDR3 nucleotides are TGTGCCAGCACCACGGGGGGAAGGGGCTACACCTTC. This translates into CASTTGGRGYTF.

The J gene is TRBJ2-7, the V gene TRBV19, with TRBD1 identical over 7 bases. Germline trimming cut 4 bases from V and 3 bases from J; bases unmatched to any gene: 6. The CDR3 length is 14 residues. The germline V gene encodes CDR1 LNHDA and CDR2 SQIVND (reference sequence). The chain's CDR3 is CASSKWDRNYEQYF. The CDR3 nucleotides are TGTGCCAGTAGTAAGTGGGACAGAAACTACGAGCAGTACTTC.

The chain links TRBV14 to TRBJ1-2; no clear D. Germline loops: CDR1 SGHDN, CDR2 FVKESK. Trimming removed 0 bases at V and 5 bases at J, with 7 bases between. The length of the CDR3 is 13 residues. CDR3 sequence reads: CASSQDGGYGYTF. For the CDR3, the DNA is TGTGCCAGCAGCCAAGATGGAGGGTATGGCTACACCTTC. Looking up the rest from reference TRBV14 and TRBJ1-2 gives the full variable domain: EAGVTQFPSHSVIEKGQTVTLRCDPISGHDNLYWYRRVMGKEIKFLLHFVKESKQDESGMPNNRFLAERTGGTYSTLKVQPAELEDSGVYFCASSQDGGYGYTFGSGTRLTVV.

The chain recombines TRBV27 with TRBJ2-5; 12 bases match TRBD2. The CDR3 loop spans 15 amino acids. Germline V lookup: CDR1 MNHEY, CDR2 SMNVEV (reference sequence). V shed 6 bases and J 6 bases; nucleotides not matched to a gene: 8. CDR3 sequence: CASSQTTSGGKTQYF. The CDR3 DNA reads TGTGCCAGCAGCCAGACGACTAGCGGGGGCAAGACCCAGTACTTC.

CDR3 loop: CASSLQADEAFF. For the CDR3, the DNA is TGTGCCAGCAGCTTGCAGGCGGATGAAGCTTTCTTT. This rearrangement joins TRBV5-6 to TRBJ1-1; the D is unclear. The CDR3 totals 12 residues. Trimming stripped 1 base from V and 7 bases from J, with 8 bases between. Germline V CDR1 and CDR2: SGHDT, YYEEEE.

V and J are TRBV5-1 and TRBJ1-6; TRBD1 agrees at 9 bases. From germline, CDR1 is SGHRS and CDR2 YFSETQ. With V trimmed by 0 bases and J by 9 bases, 4 bases remained unmatched. CDR3 size: 15 residues. The DNA for the CDR3 is TGCGCCAGCAGCTTGGGGGGGACAGGGTTTTCACCCCTCCACTTT. It translates to CASSLGGTGFSPLHF.

The chain is built from TRBV7-9 and TRBJ1-3; unclear D gene. V was cut by 7 bases and J by 3 bases, with 19 bases left in between. The germline V gene encodes CDR1 SEHNR and CDR2 FQNEAQ (reference sequence). CDR3 length equals 16 residues. CDR3 in amino acids: CASNNYGETLGNTIYF. The CDR3 bases are TGTGCCAGCAACAATTATGGAGAGACACTTGGAAACACCATATATTTT.

The CDR3 DNA sequence: TGTGCCAGCAGTTACGTTGGGGAGGGGCAGCCCCAGCATTTT. Translated, it gives CASSYVGEGQPQHF. V usage is TRBV6-5 and J usage is TRBJ1-5, with D perhaps TRBD1 (5 bases). Germline assignment: CDR1 MNHEY and CDR2 SVGAGI. The CDR3 is made up of 14 amino acids. The ends were cut back, 2 bases at V and 7 bases at J, with 12 bases in the middle.

This clone was counted once. The CDR3 DNA reads as TGCAGCGGACAACGGGCAGGACAGGGCAAAAACACCATATATTTT. This gives the protein CSGQRAGQGKNTIYF. The rearrangement uses TRBV29-1 and TRBJ1-3; 8 nucleotides agree with TRBD1. This CDR3 comprises 15 residues. Germline V gives CDR1 SQVTM, CDR2 ANQGSEA. The V segment lost 7 bases and the J segment 6 bases; nucleotides outside the gene matches: 14.

This rearrangement joins TRBV5-1 to TRBJ1-1; TRBD1 agrees at 9 bases. V lost 4 bases and J lost 1; bases outside the gene matches: 5. The CDR3 is 15 residues long. CDR1 and CDR2 from the germline V gene are SGHRS and YFSETQ. The CDR3 DNA reads TGCGCCAGCAGCCCACAGGGGGCTCGGAACACTGAAGCTTTCTTT. Its protein product is CASSPQGARNTEAFF.

The count of this clone is one. The J gene is TRBJ2-7, the V gene TRBV2; D ambiguous. Trimming stripped 6 bases from V and 7 bases from J, with 13 bases between. The V gene's germline CDR1 is SNHLY and CDR2 FYNNEI. The CDR3 sequence is 12 residues long. CDR3 loop: CASRVFIGEQYF. The CDR3 nucleotides are TGTGCCAGCAGGGTCTTTATAGGGGAGCAGTACTTC.

The V gene is TRBV25-1, the J gene TRBJ1-4, with D uncertain. Germline CDR1 is MGHDK and CDR2 is SYGVNS. The CDR3 covers 14 residues. The V end lost 3 bases, the J end lost 6 bases, and 11 bases lay between the germline ends. CDR3 nucleotides: TGTGCCAGCAGTGACCAGGTCTACGATGAAAAACTGTTTTTT. It yields the protein CASSDQVYDEKLFF.

The V gene is TRBV7-8, the J gene TRBJ2-5; 10 bases are shared with TRBD1. Unmatched junction bases numbered 16, after V lost 4 bases and J lost 5 bases. This CDR3 comprises 18 residues. Germline CDR1 SGHVS, CDR2 FQNEAQ. CDR3 amino acids: CASSSYGTGAQRRETQYF. CDR3 nucleotide sequence: TGTGCCAGCAGCTCTTACGGGACAGGGGCTCAACGTCGGGAGACCCAGTACTTC.

The chain has TRBV3-1 (or the pseudogene TRBV3-2) and TRBJ2-7, with TRBD2 identical over 10 bases. The CDR3 runs 15 residues. With V trimmed by 2 bases and J by 0 bases, 1 base remained unmatched. Germline V lookup: CDR1 LGHDT, CDR2 YNNKEL (reference sequence). The CDR3, as DNA: TGTGCCAGCAGCCAAACTAGCGGGGTCTCCTACGAGCAGTACTTC. Its translation: CASSQTSGVSYEQYF.

Regarding this clone: The junction differs from germline at one of its ends, possibly a read error. The CDR3 coding sequence is TGCAGCGTTGGGACAACTCCCCCACTTTTT. Residues: CSVGTTPPLF. The rearrangement links TRBV29-1 to TRBJ1-4; a weak D match, TRBD1 (5 bases). The CDR3 runs 10 residues. Germline-derived CDR1 and CDR2 are SQVTM and ANQGSEA.

The chain has TRBV10-3 and TRBJ2-7, with D unresolved. The germline gives CDR1 ENHRY, CDR2 SYGVKD. V was cut by 4 bases and J by 9 bases, with 25 bases left in between. The CDR3 is 16 amino acids. This CDR3 reads CAISASPGSPSIVQYF. In nucleotides, the CDR3 is TGTGCCATCAGTGCATCTCCCGGTAGCCCCTCAATAGTGCAGTACTTC.

The chain has TRBV6-4 and TRBJ2-1; no clear D. The CDR3 runs to 18 residues. The ends were cut back, 0 bases at V and 1 base at J, with 16 bases in the middle. Looked up from germline, CDR1 is MRHNA and CDR2 is SNTAGT. Written as DNA, the CDR3 is TGTGCCAGCAGTGACTCGATTCAAGCTTTGGGGTCCTACAATGAGCAGTTCTTC. This codes for CASSDSIQALGSYNEQFF.

In DNA form, the CDR3 reads TGTGCCAGCAGTAGTTGGGCAGGGGCTGGAAACACCATATATTTT. This gives the protein CASSSWAGAGNTIYF. The rearrangement uses TRBV27 and TRBJ1-3, with D possibly matching TRBD1 (6 bases). Trimming stripped 5 bases from V and 2 bases from J, with 13 bases between. The CDR3 has 15 amino acids. Germline CDR1 reads MNHEY; CDR2 reads SMNVEV (reference sequence).

The chain joins TRBV7-2 to TRBJ2-2, with unresolved D. Germline V CDR1 and CDR2: SGHTA, FQGNSA. The CDR3 has 13 amino acids. Trimming left V 5 bases short and J 4 bases short, with 8 bases between. CDR3 in amino acids: CASSTGVTGELFF. For the CDR3, the DNA is TGTGCCAGCAGCACCGGCGTCACCGGGGAGCTGTTTTTT.

V usage is TRBV19 and J usage is TRBJ2-1, with 8 bases identical to TRBD2. Trimming took 5 bases from V and 5 from J; bases not matched to a gene: 8. The CDR3 consists of 15 residues. Germline lookup yields CDR1 LNHDA and CDR2 SQIVND (reference sequence). The CDR3 nucleotides read TGTGCCAGTAGTCCCTTACCGGGAGGGAACAATGAGCAGTTCTTC. Amino acid sequence: CASSPLPGGNNEQFF.

This clone was counted only a few times. The chain employs TRBV5-4 and TRBJ2-1; no firm D call. The CDR3 is 12 amino acids. The germline V and J ends were trimmed by 2 bases and 4 bases, with 4 bases remaining between them. CDR1 SGHNT and CDR2 YYREEE come from the germline V gene (reference sequence). The CDR3 DNA sequence: TGTGCCAGCAGCTTAGCTTACAATGAGCAGTTCTTC. Amino acids: CASSLAYNEQFF.

The rearrangement links TRBV5-1 to TRBJ1-1; 8 bases map to TRBD1. Germline V gene sequence: CDR1 SGHRS, CDR2 YFSETQ. The CDR3 has 18 residues. The trim removed 4 bases at V and 4 bases at J, leaving 18 bases unmatched. The CDR3 sequence: CASSVDRAYGMGVTEAFF. CDR3 bases: TGCGCCAGCAGCGTGGACAGGGCCTATGGTATGGGGGTCACTGAAGCTTTCTTT.

The chain is built from TRBV5-1 and TRBJ2-7; D remains ambiguous. V gave up 4 bases and J gave up 3 bases, with 5 bases separating them. The germline CDR1 and CDR2 sequences are SGHRS and YFSETQ. The CDR3 consists of 11 residues. CDR3 sequence: CASSLDYEQYF. In nucleotides, the CDR3 is TGCGCCAGCAGCCTCGACTACGAGCAGTACTTC. Filled out from reference TRBV5-1 and TRBJ2-7, the complete variable domain reads KAGVTQTPRYLIKTRGQQVTLSCSPISGHRSVSWYQQTPGQGLQFLFEYFSETQRNKGNFPGRFSGRQFSNSRSEMNVSTLELGDSALYLCASSLDYEQYFGPGTRLTVT.

J is TRBJ2-3 and V is TRBV12-1; the listed D gene, TRBD2, was not tested against the DNA. TRBV12-1 represents a pseudogene. The CDR3 extends over 18 amino acids. The CDR3 nucleotides are TGTGCCAGCAGCCGACTAGCGGGAGGGCCCGTAGGGACAGATACGCAGTATTTT. It encodes CASSRLAGGPVGTDTQYF.

This clone was recorded a few times. V usage is TRBV2 and J usage is TRBJ2-2; D may correspond to TRBD1 or TRBD2 (5 bases each). Germline V gives CDR1 SNHLY, CDR2 FYNNEI. The CDR3 spans 12 residues. Between the trimmed V and J ends, which lost 7 bases and 9 bases, there was a span of 12 bases. The CDR3 DNA reads TGTGCCAGCACAACGGGGCGATGGGAGCTGTTTTTT. Translated, it gives CASTTGRWELFF.

This clone was observed a handful of times. The gene calls are TRBV6-5 and TRBJ2-7, with D unclear. The CDR3 spans 15 residues. Deletions cut 0 bases from V and 2 bases from J, with 11 bases between. The germline CDR1 and CDR2 sequences are MNHEY and SVGAGI. The CDR3 DNA sequence: TGTGCCAGCAGTTACTCGCGATACTCAACCTACGAGCAGTACTTC. As protein: CASSYSRYSTYEQYF.